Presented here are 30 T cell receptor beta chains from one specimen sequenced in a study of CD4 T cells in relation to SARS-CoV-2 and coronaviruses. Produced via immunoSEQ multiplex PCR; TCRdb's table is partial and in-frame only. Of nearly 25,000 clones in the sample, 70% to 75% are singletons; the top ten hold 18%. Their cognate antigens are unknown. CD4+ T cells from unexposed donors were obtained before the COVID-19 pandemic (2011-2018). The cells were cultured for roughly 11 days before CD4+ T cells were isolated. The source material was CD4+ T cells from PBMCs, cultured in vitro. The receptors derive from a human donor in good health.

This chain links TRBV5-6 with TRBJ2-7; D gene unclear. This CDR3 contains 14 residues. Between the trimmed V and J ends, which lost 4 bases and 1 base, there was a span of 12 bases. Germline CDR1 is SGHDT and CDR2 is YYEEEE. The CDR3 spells CASSPSLGSYEQYF. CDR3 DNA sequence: TGTGCCAGCAGCCCATCTTTGGGGTCCTACGAGCAGTACTTC.

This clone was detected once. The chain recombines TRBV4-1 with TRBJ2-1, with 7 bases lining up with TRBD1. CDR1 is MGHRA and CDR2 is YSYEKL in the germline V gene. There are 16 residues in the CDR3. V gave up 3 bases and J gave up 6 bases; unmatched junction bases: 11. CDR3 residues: CASSQEVRDSINEQFF. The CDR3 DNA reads TGCGCCAGCAGCCAGGAAGTCCGGGACAGCATCAATGAGCAGTTCTTC.

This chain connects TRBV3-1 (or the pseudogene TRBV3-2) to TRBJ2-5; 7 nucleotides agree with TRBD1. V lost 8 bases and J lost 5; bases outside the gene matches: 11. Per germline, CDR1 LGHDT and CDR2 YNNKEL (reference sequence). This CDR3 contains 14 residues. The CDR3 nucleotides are TGTGCCAGCCAGGGACAGACCATGGGGGAGACCCAGTACTTC. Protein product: CASQGQTMGETQYF.

CDR3 bases: TGTGCCAGCAGTCGGGGGAGACTAGATACGCAGTATTTT. Amino acid sequence: CASSRGRLDTQYF. The chain joins TRBV3-1 (or the pseudogene TRBV3-2) to TRBJ2-3; TRBD2 is a possible D gene (6 bases). The CDR3 has 13 residues. Trimming removed 6 bases from V and 5 bases from J, with 12 bases in between. CDR1 and CDR2 (germline): LGHDT, YNNKEL (reference sequence).

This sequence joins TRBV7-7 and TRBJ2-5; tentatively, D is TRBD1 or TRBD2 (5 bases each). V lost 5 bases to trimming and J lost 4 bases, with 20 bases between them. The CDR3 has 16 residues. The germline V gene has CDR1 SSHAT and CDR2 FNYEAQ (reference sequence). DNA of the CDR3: TGTGCCAGCAGCCAAGGTCTGGGGGTTAGGGGAGAGACCCAGTACTTC. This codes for CASSQGLGVRGETQYF.

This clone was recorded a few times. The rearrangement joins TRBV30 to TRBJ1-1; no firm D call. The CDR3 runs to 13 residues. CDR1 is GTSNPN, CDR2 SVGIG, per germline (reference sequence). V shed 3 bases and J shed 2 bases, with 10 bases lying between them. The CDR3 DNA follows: TGTGCCTGGAGGTGGAGGATTAACACTGAAGCTTTCTTT. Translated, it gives CAWRWRINTEAFF. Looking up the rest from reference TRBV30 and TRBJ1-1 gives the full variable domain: SQTIHQWPATLVQPVGSPLSLECTVEGTSNPNLYWYRQAAGRGLQLLFYSVGIGQISSEVPQNLSASRPQDRQFILSSKKLLLSDSGFYLCAWRWRINTEAFFGQGTRLTVV.

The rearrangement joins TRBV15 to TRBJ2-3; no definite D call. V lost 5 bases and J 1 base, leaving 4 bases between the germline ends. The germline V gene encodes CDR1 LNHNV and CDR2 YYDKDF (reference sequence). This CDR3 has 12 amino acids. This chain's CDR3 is CATSPGTDTQYF. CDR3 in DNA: TGTGCCACCAGCCCGGGCACAGATACGCAGTATTTT. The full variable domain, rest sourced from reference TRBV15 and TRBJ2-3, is DAMVIQNPRYQVTQFGKPVTLSCSQTLNHNVMYWYQQKSSQAPKLLFHYYDKDFNNEADTPDNFQSRRPNTSFCFLDIRSPGLGDTAMYLCATSPGTDTQYFGPGTRLTVL.

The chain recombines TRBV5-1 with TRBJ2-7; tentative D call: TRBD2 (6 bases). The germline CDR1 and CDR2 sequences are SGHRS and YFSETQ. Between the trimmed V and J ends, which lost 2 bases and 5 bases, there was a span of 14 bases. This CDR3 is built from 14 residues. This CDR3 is CASSFRGRLDEQYF. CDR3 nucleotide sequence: TGCGCCAGCAGCTTCCGGGGGAGACTCGACGAGCAGTACTTC.

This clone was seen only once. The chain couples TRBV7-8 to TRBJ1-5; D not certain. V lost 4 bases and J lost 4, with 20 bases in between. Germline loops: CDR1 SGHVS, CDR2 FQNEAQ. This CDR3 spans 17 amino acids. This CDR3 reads CASSSDPDWRVNQPQHF. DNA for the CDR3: TGTGCCAGCAGCTCAGACCCCGATTGGCGGGTAAATCAGCCCCAGCATTTT.

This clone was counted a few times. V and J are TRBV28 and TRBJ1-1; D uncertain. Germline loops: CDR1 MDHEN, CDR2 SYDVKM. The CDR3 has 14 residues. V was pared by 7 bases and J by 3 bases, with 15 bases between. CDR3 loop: CASTRPLWDTEAFF. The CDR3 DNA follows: TGTGCCAGCACCCGTCCGCTGTGGGACACTGAAGCTTTCTTT.

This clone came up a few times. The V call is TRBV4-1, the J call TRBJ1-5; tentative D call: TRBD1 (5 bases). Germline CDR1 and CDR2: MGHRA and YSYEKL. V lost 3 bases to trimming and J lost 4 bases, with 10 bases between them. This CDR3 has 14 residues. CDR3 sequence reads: CASSQVSGNQPQHF. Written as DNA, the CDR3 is TGCGCCAGCAGCCAGGTATCAGGGAATCAGCCCCAGCATTTT.

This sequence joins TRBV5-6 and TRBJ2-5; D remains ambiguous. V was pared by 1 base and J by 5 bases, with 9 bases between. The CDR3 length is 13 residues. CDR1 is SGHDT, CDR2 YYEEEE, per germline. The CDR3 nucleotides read TGTGCCAGCAGCTTGAACAGACCCGAGACCCAGTACTTC. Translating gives CASSLNRPETQYF.

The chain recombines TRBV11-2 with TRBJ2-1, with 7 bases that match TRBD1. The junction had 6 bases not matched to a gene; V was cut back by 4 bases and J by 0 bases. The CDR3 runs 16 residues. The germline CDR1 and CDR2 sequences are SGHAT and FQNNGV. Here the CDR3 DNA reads TGTGCCAGCAGCTCTCGGACAGGAAGCTCCTACAATGAGCAGTTCTTC. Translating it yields CASSSRTGSSYNEQFF.

The DNA for the CDR3 is TGTGCCAGCAGCTGGAAGACAGGGGGCTCGGATGGCTACACCTTC. Its translation: CASSWKTGGSDGYTF. The genes are TRBV7-2 and TRBJ1-2; 10 positions match TRBD1. CDR1 is SGHTA and CDR2 is FQGNSA in the germline V gene. Losses at the gene ends were 4 bases for V and 6 bases for J; bases not matched to a gene: 8. The CDR3 has 15 amino acids. Using reference TRBV7-2 and TRBJ1-2 for the parts outside the CDR3, the full variable domain is GAGVSQSPSNKVTEKGKDVELRCDPISGHTALYWYRQSLGQGLEFLIYFQGNSAPDKSGLPSDRFSAERTGGSVSTLTIQRTQQEDSAVYLCASSWKTGGSDGYTFGSGTRLTVV.

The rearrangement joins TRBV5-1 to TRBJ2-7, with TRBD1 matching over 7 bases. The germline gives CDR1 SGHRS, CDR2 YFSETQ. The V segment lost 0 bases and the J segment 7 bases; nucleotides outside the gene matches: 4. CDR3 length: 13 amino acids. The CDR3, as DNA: TGCGCCAGCAGCTTGGAACAGGGGTTAGAGCAGTACTTC. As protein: CASSLEQGLEQYF.

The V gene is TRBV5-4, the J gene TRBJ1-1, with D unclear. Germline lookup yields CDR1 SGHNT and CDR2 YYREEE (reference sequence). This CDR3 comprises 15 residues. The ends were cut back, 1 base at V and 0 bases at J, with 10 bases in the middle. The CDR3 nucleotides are TGTGCCAGCAGCTTGATTTCAGGAGTGAACACTGAAGCTTTCTTT. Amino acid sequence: CASSLISGVNTEAFF.

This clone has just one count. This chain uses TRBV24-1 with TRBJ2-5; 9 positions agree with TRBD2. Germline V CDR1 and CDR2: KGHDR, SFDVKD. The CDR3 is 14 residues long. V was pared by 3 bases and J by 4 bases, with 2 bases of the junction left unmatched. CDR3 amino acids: CATSDRREGETQYF. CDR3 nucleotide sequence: TGTGCCACCAGTGATCGGCGGGAGGGAGAGACCCAGTACTTC.

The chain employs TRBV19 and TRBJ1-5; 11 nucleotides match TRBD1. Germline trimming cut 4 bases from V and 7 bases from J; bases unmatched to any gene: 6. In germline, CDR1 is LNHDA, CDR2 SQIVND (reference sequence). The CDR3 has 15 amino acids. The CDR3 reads CASSTRTGGEQPQHF. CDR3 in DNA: TGTGCCAGTAGTACGAGGACAGGGGGCGAACAGCCCCAGCATTTT.

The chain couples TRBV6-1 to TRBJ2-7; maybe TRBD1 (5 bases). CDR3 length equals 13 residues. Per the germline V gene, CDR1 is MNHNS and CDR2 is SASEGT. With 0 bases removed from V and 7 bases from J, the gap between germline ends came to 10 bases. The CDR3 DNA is TGTGCCAGCAGTGAAGCACCAAGGGGAGAGCAGTACTTC. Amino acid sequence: CASSEAPRGEQYF.

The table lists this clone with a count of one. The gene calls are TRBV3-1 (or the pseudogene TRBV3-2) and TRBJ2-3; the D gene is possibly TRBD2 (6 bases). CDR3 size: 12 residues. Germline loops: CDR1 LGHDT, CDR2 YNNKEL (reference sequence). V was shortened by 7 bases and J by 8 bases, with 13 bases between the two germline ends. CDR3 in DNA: TGTGCCAGCAACCCCACCGGGGGTACGCAGTATTTT. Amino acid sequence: CASNPTGGTQYF.

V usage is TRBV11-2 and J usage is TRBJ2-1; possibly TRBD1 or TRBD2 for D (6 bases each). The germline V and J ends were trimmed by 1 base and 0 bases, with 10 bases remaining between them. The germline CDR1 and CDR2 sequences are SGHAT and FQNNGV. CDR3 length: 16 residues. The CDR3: CASSLVGGHSYNEQFF. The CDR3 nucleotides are TGTGCCAGCAGCTTAGTCGGGGGACACTCCTACAATGAGCAGTTCTTC.

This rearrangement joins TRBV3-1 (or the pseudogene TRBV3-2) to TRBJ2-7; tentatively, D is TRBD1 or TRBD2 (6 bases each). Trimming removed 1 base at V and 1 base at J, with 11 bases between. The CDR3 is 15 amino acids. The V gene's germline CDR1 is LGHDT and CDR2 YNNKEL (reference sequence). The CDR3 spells CASSQVQGRSYEQYF. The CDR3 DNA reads TGTGCCAGCAGCCAAGTCCAGGGGAGGTCCTACGAGCAGTACTTC.

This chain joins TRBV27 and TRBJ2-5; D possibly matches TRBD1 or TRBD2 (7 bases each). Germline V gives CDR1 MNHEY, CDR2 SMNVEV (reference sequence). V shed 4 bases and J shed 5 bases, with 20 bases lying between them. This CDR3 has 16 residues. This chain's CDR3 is CASSSRTGGGAETQYF. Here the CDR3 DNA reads TGTGCCAGCAGTTCCAGGACAGGAGGGGGGGCGGAGACCCAGTACTTC.

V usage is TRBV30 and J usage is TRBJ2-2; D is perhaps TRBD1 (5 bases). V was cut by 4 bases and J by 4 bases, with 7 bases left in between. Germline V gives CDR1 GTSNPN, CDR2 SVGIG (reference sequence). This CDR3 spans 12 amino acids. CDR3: CAWNQGTGELFF. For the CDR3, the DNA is TGTGCCTGGAATCAGGGCACCGGGGAGCTGTTTTTT.

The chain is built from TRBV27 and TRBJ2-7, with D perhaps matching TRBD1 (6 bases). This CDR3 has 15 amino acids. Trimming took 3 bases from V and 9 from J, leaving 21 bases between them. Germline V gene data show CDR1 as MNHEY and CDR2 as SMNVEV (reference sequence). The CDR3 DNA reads TGTGCCAGCAGTTTTACAGGGCCCCTTGGATTAGGGCAGTACTTC. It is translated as CASSFTGPLGLGQYF.

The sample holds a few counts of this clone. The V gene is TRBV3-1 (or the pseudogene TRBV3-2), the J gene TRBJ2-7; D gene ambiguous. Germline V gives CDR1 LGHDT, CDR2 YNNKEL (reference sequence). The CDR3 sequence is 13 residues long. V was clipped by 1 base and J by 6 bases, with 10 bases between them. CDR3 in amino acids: CASSQASQREQYF. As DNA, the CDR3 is TGTGCCAGCAGCCAAGCATCTCAGCGCGAGCAGTACTTC.

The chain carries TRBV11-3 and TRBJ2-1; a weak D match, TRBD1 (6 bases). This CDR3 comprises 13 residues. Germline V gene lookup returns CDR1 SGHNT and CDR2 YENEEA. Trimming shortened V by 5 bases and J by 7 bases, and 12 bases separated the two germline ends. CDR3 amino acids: CASSRNRVNEQFF. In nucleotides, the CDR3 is TGTGCCAGCAGCAGGAACAGGGTGAATGAGCAGTTCTTC.

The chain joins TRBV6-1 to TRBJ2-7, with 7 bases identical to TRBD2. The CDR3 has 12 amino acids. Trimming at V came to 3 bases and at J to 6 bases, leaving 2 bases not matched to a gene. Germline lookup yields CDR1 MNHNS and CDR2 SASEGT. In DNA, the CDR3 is TGTGCCAGCAGTGATGCGGGAGTCGAGCAGTACTTC. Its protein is CASSDAGVEQYF.

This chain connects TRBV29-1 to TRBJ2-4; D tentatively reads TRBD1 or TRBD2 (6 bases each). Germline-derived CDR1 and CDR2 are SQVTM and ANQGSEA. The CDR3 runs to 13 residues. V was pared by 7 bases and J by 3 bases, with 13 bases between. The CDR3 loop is CSAGALDKNIQYF. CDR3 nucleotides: TGCAGCGCGGGGGCGTTGGACAAAAACATTCAGTACTTC.

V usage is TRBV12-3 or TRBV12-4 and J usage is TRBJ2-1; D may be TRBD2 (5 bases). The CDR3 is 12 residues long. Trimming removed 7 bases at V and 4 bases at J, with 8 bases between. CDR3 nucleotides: TGTGCCAGCAACCGGGGTTACAATGAGCAGTTCTTC. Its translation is CASNRGYNEQFF.